This is a list of T cell receptor beta chains from one sample in a study of regulatory T cells in long-lasting Graves disease. TCRdb re-derived calls from the multiplex PCR reads in MiXCR, one entry per CDR3 protein. The sample has some 320,000 distinct CDR3 sequences, more than 15% seen once; the top ten hold about 40%. This specimen was peripheral blood mononuclear cells (PBMCs), taken at new diagnosis, from a patient treated with antithyroid drugs. These TCRs come from a female donor with Graves disease. Both conserved end residues are part of each CDR3.

j_call v_call cdr3_aa
TRBJ2-5 TRBV2 CASSVLGETQYF
TRBJ2-2 TRBV4-1 CASSQPLNGVGELFF
TRBJ2-7 TRBV10-1 CASSRTTSMYEQYF
TRBJ2-3 TRBV6-4 CASSVTSGSLDTQYF
TRBJ2-3 TRBV27 CASSSLWGDTQYF
TRBJ2-1 TRBV5-1 CASSLAGYRGSRNEQFF
TRBJ2-3 TRBV2 CASSGGEGAGGPTDTQYF
TRBJ2-7 TRBV3-1 CASSQWTSSSYSYEQYF
TRBJ2-3 TRBV29-1 CTTEDGTDTQYF
TRBJ1-1 TRBV11-1 CASRKSWNREMNTEAFF
TRBJ2-3 TRBV12-3/TRBV12-4 CASTPPGISTDTQYF
TRBJ2-5 TRBV5-1 CASSLEGTSVQETQYF
TRBJ2-2 TRBV10-1 CASSEKGPGELFF
TRBJ1-1 TRBV5-1 CASSLGNGDTEAFF
TRBJ2-3 TRBV27 CASSLLLTGVTDTQYF
TRBJ2-3 TRBV3-1 CASSPRGASGSRDTQYF
TRBJ2-1 TRBV24-1 CATRPSGTYNEQFF
TRBJ2-3 TRBV19 CATQGRGYRNTDTQYF
TRBJ1-2 TRBV7-3 CASSSLQGGGYTF
TRBJ1-5 TRBV28 CASSLWGGSNQPQHF
TRBJ2-7 TRBV5-1 CASSPWTGDYEQYF
TRBJ1-1 TRBV10-3 CAISRGGTEAFF
TRBJ2-3 TRBV5-1 CASSLQTSTDTQYF
TRBJ1-4 TRBV30 CAWSPADLTLFF
TRBJ1-5 TRBV2 CASSDPSQPQHF
TRBJ2-7 TRBV3-1 CASSQVTGGSEQYF
TRBJ2-3 TRBV4-1 CASSQGGRGPLGTDTQYF
TRBJ2-2 TRBV12-3/TRBV12-4 CASSLNSGSTGELFF
TRBJ2-5 TRBV20-1 CSARDLGETQYF
TRBJ1-1 TRBV28 CASSLGGASGTEAFF
TRBJ2-7 TRBV19 CASSPGGTGGSYEQYF
TRBJ1-2 TRBV12-3/TRBV12-4 CASGSRGGYTF
TRBJ2-5 TRBV11-2 CASSQPYQETQYF
TRBJ2-2 TRBV6-5 CASSSRGLAGELFF
TRBJ1-4 TRBV29-1 CSGTPGGGEKLFF
TRBJ1-5 TRBV2 CASSSGLDQPQHF
TRBJ2-4 TRBV4-1 CASSQLRIQNIQYF